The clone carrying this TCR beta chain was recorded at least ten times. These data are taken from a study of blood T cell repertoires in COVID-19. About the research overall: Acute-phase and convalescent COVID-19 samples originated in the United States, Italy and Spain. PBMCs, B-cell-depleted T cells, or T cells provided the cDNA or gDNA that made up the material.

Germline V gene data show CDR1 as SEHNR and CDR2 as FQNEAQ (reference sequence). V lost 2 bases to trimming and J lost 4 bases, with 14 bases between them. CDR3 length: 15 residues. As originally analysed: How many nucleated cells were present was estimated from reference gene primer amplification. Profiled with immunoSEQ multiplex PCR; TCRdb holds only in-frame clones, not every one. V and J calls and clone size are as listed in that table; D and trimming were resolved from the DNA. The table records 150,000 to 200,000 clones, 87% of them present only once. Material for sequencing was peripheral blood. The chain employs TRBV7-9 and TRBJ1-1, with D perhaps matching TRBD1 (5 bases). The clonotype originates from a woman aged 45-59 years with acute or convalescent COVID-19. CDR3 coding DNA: TGTGCCAGCAGCTTAATAGGAACCAGGGCCACTGAAGCTTTCTTT. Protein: CASSLIGTRATEAFF.